Presented here are 18 T cell receptor beta chains from one specimen sequenced in a study of blood T cell repertoires in COVID-19. This table comes from immunoSEQ multiplex PCR, and its TCRdb copy is limited to in-frame clones, with some not included. The table shows fewer than 250,000 clones, with around 85% occurring only once. Sequencing was performed on peripheral blood. All receptors come from a man aged 30 to 39 with acute or convalescent COVID-19.

The gene calls are TRBV5-1 and TRBJ1-1, with a tentative D call TRBD1 (5 bases). V was pared by 1 base and J by 1 base, with 14 bases between. The CDR3 covers 16 residues. Per the germline V gene, CDR1 is SGHRS and CDR2 is YFSETQ. The CDR3 sequence: CASSLQGGSQNTEAFF. In DNA, the CDR3 is TGCGCCAGCAGCTTGCAGGGAGGCTCCCAGAACACTGAAGCTTTCTTT.

The chain recombines TRBV14 with TRBJ1-1; weak D call: TRBD1 (5 bases). The CDR3 is 13 residues long. Germline V CDR1 and CDR2: SGHDN, FVKESK. The ends were cut back, 0 bases at V and 10 bases at J, with 12 bases in the middle. Written as DNA, the CDR3 is TGTGCCAGCAGCCAAGATAGGCAGGGTAGAGCTTTCTTT. Translating gives CASSQDRQGRAFF.

The rearrangement joins TRBV7-2 to TRBJ2-7; 13 bases agree with TRBD2. CDR1 and CDR2 (germline): SGHTA, FQGNSA. Trimming cost V 1 base and J 2 bases; bases outside gene matches: 2. This CDR3 region has 16 residues. CDR3 region: CASSLGGTSGAYEQYF. CDR3 DNA: TGTGCCAGCAGCTTAGGTGGGACTAGCGGGGCCTACGAGCAGTACTTC.

The gene calls are TRBV6-5 and TRBJ2-2; no definite D call. CDR1 and CDR2 from the germline V gene are MNHEY and SVGAGI. Trimming cost V 2 bases and J 3 bases, with 7 bases left between them. The CDR3 sequence is 14 residues long. CDR3 sequence reads: CASSYPSDTGELFF. The CDR3 DNA sequence: TGTGCCAGCAGTTACCCCTCCGACACCGGGGAGCTGTTTTTT.

The rearrangement links TRBV6-5 to TRBJ1-5; D perhaps matches TRBD1 (5 bases). The CDR3 has 13 residues. Germline V lookup: CDR1 MNHEY, CDR2 SVGAGI. V was clipped by 6 bases and J by 5 bases, with 11 bases between them. Written as DNA, the CDR3 is TGTGCCAGCAGCTTAGGACAATATCAGCCCCAGCATTTT. Residues: CASSLGQYQPQHF.

The chain carries TRBV5-1 and TRBJ2-1; D possibly corresponds to TRBD1 (6 bases). CDR1 is SGHRS, CDR2 YFSETQ, per germline. With 4 bases removed from V and 6 bases from J, the gap between germline ends came to 17 bases. The CDR3 totals 15 residues. Here the CDR3 reads CASSPNEQGSNEQFF. CDR3 sequence (DNA): TGCGCCAGCAGCCCCAACGAACAGGGATCCAATGAGCAGTTCTTC.

The rearrangement links TRBV7-3 to TRBJ2-2; D remains ambiguous. Germline CDR1 SGHTA, CDR2 FQGTGA. The CDR3 has 16 amino acids. Trimming pared 2 bases from V and 4 bases from J, leaving 14 bases between. CDR3 region: CASSLDGARGTGELFF. In DNA, the CDR3 is TGTGCCAGCAGCTTAGATGGAGCCCGTGGCACCGGGGAGCTGTTTTTT. Using reference TRBV7-3 and TRBJ2-2 for the parts outside the CDR3, the full variable domain is GAGVSQTPSNKVTEKGKYVELRCDPISGHTALYWYRQSLGQGPEFLIYFQGTGAADDSGLPNDRFFAVRPEGSVSTLKIQRTERGDSAVYLCASSLDGARGTGELFFGEGSRLTVL.

The chain recombines TRBV3-1 (or the pseudogene TRBV3-2) with TRBJ2-1; 7 bases align to TRBD1. The ends lost 5 bases at V and 3 bases at J; junction bases unmatched: 10. This CDR3 contains 16 residues. From germline, CDR1 is LGHDT and CDR2 YNNKEL (reference sequence). DNA of the CDR3: TGTGCCAGCAGCTATACACCGGGACAGAACTACAATGAGCAGTTCTTC. It encodes CASSYTPGQNYNEQFF.

This chain joins TRBV6-5 and TRBJ1-4; 7 nucleotides line up with TRBD1. From germline, CDR1 is MNHEY and CDR2 SVGAGI. The ends lost 7 bases at V and 7 bases at J; junction bases unmatched: 12. The CDR3 runs to 15 residues. Here the CDR3 reads CASKILTGVGEKLFF. CDR3 DNA: TGTGCCAGCAAAATTTTAACAGGGGTGGGTGAAAAACTGTTTTTT.

This sequence joins TRBV5-8 and TRBJ1-5; D unresolved. Trimming took off 0 bases at V and 2 bases at J, with 12 bases between the two ends. The CDR3 extends over 16 amino acids. The germline CDR1 and CDR2 sequences are SGHTS and YDEGEE. The DNA for the CDR3 is TGTGCCAGCAGCTTGGAGGCGGTCCTGGGCAATCAGCCCCAGCATTTT. Encoded protein: CASSLEAVLGNQPQHF.

J is TRBJ2-7 and V is TRBV5-6, with D perhaps matching TRBD1 (5 bases). The V gene lost 4 bases and the J gene lost 4 bases, with 18 bases spanning the gap. This CDR3 has 15 amino acids. CDR1 is SGHDT, CDR2 YYEEEE, per germline. CDR3 region: CASSPRLGRAYEQYF. In DNA, the CDR3 is TGTGCCAGCAGCCCCAGGCTAGGCAGGGCATACGAGCAGTACTTC.

The chain links TRBV3-1 (or the pseudogene TRBV3-2) to TRBJ2-5, with D perhaps matching TRBD1 (6 bases). The V end was cut by 5 bases, the J end by 4 bases, with 11 bases between. The CDR3 is made up of 13 amino acids. Germline loops: CDR1 LGHDT, CDR2 YNNKEL (reference sequence). CDR3 residues: CASSARRGETQYF. CDR3 coding DNA: TGTGCCAGCAGCGCGCGCAGGGGAGAGACCCAGTACTTC.

J is TRBJ1-2 and V is TRBV28, with 8 bases matching TRBD1. V was pared by 3 bases and J by 7 bases, with 10 bases of the junction left unmatched. CDR3 length: 15 amino acids. Looked up from germline, CDR1 is MDHEN and CDR2 is SYDVKM. CDR3 loop: CASSFTGGRGGGYTF. The CDR3 nucleotides are TGTGCCAGCAGTTTCACAGGGGGAAGGGGTGGTGGCTACACCTTC.

The chain employs TRBV7-9 and TRBJ2-7; 7 bases map to TRBD1. Germline assignment: CDR1 SEHNR and CDR2 FQNEAQ (reference sequence). The CDR3 consists of 17 residues. J lost 1 base, V lost 4 bases, and 13 bases had no gene match. The chain's CDR3 is CASSSYFDREKSYEQYF. The CDR3 nucleotides read TGTGCCAGCAGCTCATATTTTGACAGGGAAAAATCCTACGAGCAGTACTTC.

The chain employs TRBV9 and TRBJ2-7, with D tentatively TRBD1 (6 bases). V gave up 2 bases and J gave up 3 bases, with 12 bases separating them. The CDR3 totals 14 residues. CDR1 and CDR2 from the germline V gene are SGDLS and YYNGEE. CDR3 in DNA: TGTGCCAGCAGCGTCCGGCCAGGGGTCTACGAGCAGTACTTC. Amino acids: CASSVRPGVYEQYF.

CDR3 nucleotide sequence: TGTGCCAGCAGTTCCCCCGGGTCTAGACGATACGAGCAGTACTTC. Its translation is CASSSPGSRRYEQYF. J is TRBJ2-7 and V is TRBV6-5; no definite D call. There are 15 residues in the CDR3. Germline CDR1 and CDR2: MNHEY and SVGAGI. V was shortened by 4 bases and J by 4 bases, with 17 bases between the two germline ends.

This clone has a single count. The chain combines TRBV27 with TRBJ2-3, with 7 bases that match TRBD2. V was pared by 2 bases and J by 2 bases, with 4 bases of the junction left unmatched. The germline CDR1 and CDR2 sequences are MNHEY and SMNVEV (reference sequence). The length of the CDR3 is 15 residues. CDR3 in DNA: TGTGCCAGCAGTTTAGGTAGCGGGCTCACAGATACGCAGTATTTT. Its translation: CASSLGSGLTDTQYF.

This clone was picked up a small number of times. This chain uses TRBV18 with TRBJ1-6; D is unclear. CDR3 size: 14 residues. The germline CDR1 and CDR2 sequences are KGHSH and LQKENI. V lost 6 bases and J 4 bases, leaving 10 bases between the germline ends. The CDR3 DNA follows: TGTGCCAGCTCGCCGATGGAGTATAATTCACCCCTCCACTTT. Amino acid sequence: CASSPMEYNSPLHF.